This T cell receptor beta chain was captured in a study of cytomegalovirus exposure and HLA in healthy donors. Study-wide context: An early release of data contained tens of millions of unique TCRs, which came from HLA-typed donors.

Trimming removed 4 bases at V and 4 bases at J, with 12 bases between. This CDR3 spans 14 amino acids. Germline CDR1 and CDR2: MRHNA and SNTAGT. Study-wide results and caveats: According to an earlier analysis, most TCR beta V segments yielded productive rearrangements about 90% or about 30% of the time.

The study ran its PCR with 60 Vbeta and 13 Jbeta primers. Clones were read by immunoSEQ multiplex PCR, and TCRdb kept only the in-frame ones, dropping some. The table shows some 200,000 clones, with around 81% occurring only once. Remarks on this clone: Its antigen is unidentified.

Sequenced material: PBMCs. V and J are TRBV6-4 and TRBJ2-3, with D maybe TRBD2 (6 bases). The sequence was obtained from a young woman in good health and CMV-seropositive. For the CDR3, the DNA is TGTGCCAGCAGTGCTTCGGGGGAAGCAGATACGCAGTATTTT. Translated: CASSASGEADTQYF.